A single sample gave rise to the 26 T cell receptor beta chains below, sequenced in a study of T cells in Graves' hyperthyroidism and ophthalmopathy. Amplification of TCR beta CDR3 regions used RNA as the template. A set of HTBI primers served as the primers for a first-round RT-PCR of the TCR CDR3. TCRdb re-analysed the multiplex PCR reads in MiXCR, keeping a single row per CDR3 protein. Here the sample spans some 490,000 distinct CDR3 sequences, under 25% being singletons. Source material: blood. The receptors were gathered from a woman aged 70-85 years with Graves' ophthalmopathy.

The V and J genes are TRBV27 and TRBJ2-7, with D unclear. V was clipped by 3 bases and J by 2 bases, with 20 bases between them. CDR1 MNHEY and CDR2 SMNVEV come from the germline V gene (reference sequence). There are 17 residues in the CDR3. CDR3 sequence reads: CASSFLRARQPTYEQYF. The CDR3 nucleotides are TGTGCCAGCAGTTTTTTAAGGGCGCGCCAGCCAACCTACGAGCAGTACTTC.

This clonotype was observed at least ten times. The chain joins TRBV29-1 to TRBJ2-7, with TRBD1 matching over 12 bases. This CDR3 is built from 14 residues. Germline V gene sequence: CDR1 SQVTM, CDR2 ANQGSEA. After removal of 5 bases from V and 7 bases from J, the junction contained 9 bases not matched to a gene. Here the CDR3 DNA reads TGCAGCGTTATACTCCGGGACAGGGGGCGAGAGCAGTACTTC. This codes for CSVILRDRGREQYF.

The DNA for the CDR3 is TGTGCCTGGAGAATGGGCCTAGCGGGTGAGCAGTACTTC. Translating it yields CAWRMGLAGEQYF. This rearrangement joins TRBV30 to TRBJ2-7; 8 nucleotides line up with TRBD2. Germline-derived CDR1 and CDR2 are GTSNPN and SVGIG (reference sequence). J lost 7 bases, V lost 3 bases, and 8 bases had no gene match. The length of the CDR3 is 13 residues. Full variable domain (missing parts from reference TRBV30 and TRBJ2-7): SQTIHQWPATLVQPVGSPLSLECTVEGTSNPNLYWYRQAAGRGLQLLFYSVGIGQISSEVPQNLSASRPQDRQFILSSKKLLLSDSGFYLCAWRMGLAGEQYFGPGTRLTVT.

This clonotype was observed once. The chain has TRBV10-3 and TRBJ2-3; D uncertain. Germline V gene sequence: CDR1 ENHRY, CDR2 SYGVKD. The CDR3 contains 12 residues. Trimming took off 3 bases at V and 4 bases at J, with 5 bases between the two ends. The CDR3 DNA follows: TGTGCCATCAGTGACAATTCAGATACGCAGTATTTT. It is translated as CAISDNSDTQYF.

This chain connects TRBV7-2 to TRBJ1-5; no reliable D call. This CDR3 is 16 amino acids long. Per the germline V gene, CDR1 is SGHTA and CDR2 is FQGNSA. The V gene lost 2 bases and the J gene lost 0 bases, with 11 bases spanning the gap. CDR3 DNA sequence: TGTGCCAGCAGCTTAACGGACGGATCTAGCAATCAGCCCCAGCATTTT. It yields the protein CASSLTDGSSNQPQHF.

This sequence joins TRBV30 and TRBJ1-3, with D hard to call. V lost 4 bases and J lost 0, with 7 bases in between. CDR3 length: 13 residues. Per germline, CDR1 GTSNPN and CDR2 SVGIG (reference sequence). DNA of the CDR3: TGTGCCTGGAATCGCGTCTCTGGAAACACCATATATTTT. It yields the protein CAWNRVSGNTIYF.

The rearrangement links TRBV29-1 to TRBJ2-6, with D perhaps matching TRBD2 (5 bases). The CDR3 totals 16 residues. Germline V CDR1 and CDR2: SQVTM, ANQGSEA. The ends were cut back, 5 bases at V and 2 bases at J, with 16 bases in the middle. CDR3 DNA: TGCAGCGTTAGTGAGGGCTCGTACACTGGGGCCAACGTCCTGACTTTC. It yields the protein CSVSEGSYTGANVLTF.

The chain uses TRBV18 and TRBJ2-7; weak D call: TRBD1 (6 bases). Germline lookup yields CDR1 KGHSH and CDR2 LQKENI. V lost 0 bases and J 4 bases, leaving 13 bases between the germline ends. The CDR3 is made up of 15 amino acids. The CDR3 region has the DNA TGTGCCAGCTCACCACCCTCACGACAGGAGTACGAGCAGTACTTC. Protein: CASSPPSRQEYEQYF.

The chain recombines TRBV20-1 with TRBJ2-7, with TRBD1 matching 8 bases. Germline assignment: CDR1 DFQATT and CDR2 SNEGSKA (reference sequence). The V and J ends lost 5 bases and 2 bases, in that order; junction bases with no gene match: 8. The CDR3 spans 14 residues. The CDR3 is CSAGQGNEAYEQYF. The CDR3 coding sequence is TGCAGTGCTGGACAGGGAAACGAGGCCTACGAGCAGTACTTC.

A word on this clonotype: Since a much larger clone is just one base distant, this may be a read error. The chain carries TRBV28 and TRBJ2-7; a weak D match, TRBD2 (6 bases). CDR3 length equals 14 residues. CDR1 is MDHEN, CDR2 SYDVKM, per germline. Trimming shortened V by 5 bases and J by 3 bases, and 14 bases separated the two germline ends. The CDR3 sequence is CASSALRGSYEQYF. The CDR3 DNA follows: TGTGCCAGCAGTGCCCTCCGGGGGAGCTACGAGCAGTACTTC.

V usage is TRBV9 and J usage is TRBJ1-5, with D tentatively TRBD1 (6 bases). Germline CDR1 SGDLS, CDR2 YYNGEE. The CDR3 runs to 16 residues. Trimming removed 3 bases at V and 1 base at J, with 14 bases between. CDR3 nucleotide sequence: TGTGCCAGCAGCGCCGGACAGTTTGGAAGCAATCAGCCCCAGCATTTT. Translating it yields CASSAGQFGSNQPQHF.

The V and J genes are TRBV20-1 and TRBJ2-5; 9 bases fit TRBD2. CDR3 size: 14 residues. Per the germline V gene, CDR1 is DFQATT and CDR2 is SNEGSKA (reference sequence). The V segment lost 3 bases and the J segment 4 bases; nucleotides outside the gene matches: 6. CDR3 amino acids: CSARRSGRSETQYF. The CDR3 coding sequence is TGCAGTGCTAGGCGTAGCGGGAGATCAGAGACCCAGTACTTC.

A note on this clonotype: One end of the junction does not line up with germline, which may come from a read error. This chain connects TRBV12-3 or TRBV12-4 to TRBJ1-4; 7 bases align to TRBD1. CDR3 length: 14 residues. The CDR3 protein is CASTEQGSNEKLSF. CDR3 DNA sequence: TGTGCCAGCACAGAACAGGGGTCTAATGAAAAACTGTCTTTT.

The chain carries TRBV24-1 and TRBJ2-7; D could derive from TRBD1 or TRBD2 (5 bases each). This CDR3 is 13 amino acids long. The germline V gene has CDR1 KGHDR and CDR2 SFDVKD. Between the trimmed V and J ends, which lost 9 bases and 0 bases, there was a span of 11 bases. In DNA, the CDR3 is TGTGCCACCCAGGGAAGCGGCTCCTACGAGCAGTACTTC. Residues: CATQGSGSYEQYF.

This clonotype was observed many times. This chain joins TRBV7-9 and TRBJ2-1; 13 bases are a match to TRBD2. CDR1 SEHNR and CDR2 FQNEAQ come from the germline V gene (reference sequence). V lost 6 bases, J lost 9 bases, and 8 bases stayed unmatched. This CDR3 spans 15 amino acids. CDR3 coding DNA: TGTGCCAGCAGGATCACTAGCGGGAGGGCCGTTGAGCAGTTCTTC. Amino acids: CASRITSGRAVEQFF.

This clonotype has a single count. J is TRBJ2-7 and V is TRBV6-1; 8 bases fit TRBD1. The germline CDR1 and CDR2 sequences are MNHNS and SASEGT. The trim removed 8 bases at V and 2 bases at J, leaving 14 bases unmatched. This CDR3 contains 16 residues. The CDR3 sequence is CASRRMGTGFPYEQYF. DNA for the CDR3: TGTGCCAGCCGGCGAATGGGGACAGGCTTCCCCTACGAGCAGTACTTC.

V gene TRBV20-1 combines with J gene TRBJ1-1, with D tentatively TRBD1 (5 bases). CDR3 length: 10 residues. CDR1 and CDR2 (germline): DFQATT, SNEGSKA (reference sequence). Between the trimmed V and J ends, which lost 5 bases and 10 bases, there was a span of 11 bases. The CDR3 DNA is TGCAGTGCTCGTTCAGGGTCAGCTTTCTTT. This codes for CSARSGSAFF.

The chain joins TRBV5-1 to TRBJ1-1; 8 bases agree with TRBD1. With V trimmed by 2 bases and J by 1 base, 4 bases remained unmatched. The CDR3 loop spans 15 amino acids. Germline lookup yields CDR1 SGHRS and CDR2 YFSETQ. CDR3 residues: CASSFPGTGNTEAFF. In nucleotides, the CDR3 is TGCGCCAGCAGCTTTCCCGGGACAGGGAACACTGAAGCTTTCTTT.

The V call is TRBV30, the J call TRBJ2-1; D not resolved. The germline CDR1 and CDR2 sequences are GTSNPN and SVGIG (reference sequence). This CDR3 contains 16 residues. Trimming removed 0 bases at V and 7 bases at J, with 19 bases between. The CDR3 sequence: CAWSVPGSRSLNEQFF. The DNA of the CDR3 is TGTGCCTGGAGTGTACCCGGGTCTAGGTCCTTGAATGAGCAGTTCTTC.

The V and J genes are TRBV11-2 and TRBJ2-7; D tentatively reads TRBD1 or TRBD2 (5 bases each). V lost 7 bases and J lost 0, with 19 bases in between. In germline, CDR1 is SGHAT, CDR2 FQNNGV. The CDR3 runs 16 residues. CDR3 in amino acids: CASTEHPGRSSYEQYF. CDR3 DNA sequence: TGTGCCAGCACCGAACATCCGGGACGGAGCTCCTACGAGCAGTACTTC. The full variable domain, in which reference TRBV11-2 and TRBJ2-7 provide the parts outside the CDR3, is EAGVAQSPRYKIIEKRQSVAFWCNPISGHATLYWYQQILGQGPKLLIQFQNNGVVDDSQLPKDRFSAERLKGVDSTLKIQPAKLEDSAVYLCASTEHPGRSSYEQYFGPGTRLTVT.

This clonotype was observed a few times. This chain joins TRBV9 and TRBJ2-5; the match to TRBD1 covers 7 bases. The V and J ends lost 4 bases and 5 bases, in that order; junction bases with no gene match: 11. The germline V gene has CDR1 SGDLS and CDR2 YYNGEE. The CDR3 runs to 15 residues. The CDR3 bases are TGTGCCAGCAGCAAAGGGGACCAGGGGGAGGAGACCCAGTACTTC. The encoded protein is CASSKGDQGEETQYF.

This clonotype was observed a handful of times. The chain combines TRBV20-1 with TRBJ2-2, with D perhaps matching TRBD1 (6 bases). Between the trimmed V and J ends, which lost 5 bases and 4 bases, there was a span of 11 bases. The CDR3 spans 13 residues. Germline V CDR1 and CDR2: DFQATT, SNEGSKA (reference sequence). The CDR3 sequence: CSAPDRTTGELFF. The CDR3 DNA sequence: TGCAGTGCTCCTGACAGGACCACCGGGGAGCTGTTTTTT.

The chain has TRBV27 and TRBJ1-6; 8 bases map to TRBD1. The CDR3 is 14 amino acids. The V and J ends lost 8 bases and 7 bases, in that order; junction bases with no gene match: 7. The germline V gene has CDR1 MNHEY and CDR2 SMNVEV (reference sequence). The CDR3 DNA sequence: TGTGCCAGCCGGACAGGGTTCGAAAATTCACCCCTCCACTTT. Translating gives CASRTGFENSPLHF.

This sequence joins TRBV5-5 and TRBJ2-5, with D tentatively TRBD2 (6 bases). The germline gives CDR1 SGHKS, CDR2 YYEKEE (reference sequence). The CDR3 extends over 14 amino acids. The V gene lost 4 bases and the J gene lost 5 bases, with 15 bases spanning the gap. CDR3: CASSPGSWRETQYF. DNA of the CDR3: TGTGCCAGCAGCCCCGGGAGCTGGAGGGAGACCCAGTACTTC.

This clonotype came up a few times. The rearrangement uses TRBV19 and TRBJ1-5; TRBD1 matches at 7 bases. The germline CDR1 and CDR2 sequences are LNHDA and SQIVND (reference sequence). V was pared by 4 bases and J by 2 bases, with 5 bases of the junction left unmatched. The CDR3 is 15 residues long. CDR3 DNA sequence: TGTGCCAGTAGTACTTTTGGGACAGGCAATCAGCCCCAGCATTTT. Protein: CASSTFGTGNQPQHF. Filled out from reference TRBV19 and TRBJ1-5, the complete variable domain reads DGGITQSPKYLFRKEGQNVTLSCEQNLNHDAMYWYRQDPGQGLRLIYYSQIVNDFQKGDIAEGYSVSREKKESFPLTVTSAQKNPTAFYLCASSTFGTGNQPQHFGDGTRLSIL.

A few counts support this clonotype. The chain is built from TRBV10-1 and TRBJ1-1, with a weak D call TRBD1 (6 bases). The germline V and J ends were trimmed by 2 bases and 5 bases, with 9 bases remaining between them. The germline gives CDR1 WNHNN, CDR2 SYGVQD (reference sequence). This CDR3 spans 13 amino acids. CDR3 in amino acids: CASSEPGETEAFF. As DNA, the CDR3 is TGCGCCAGCAGTGAGCCAGGGGAGACTGAAGCTTTCTTT.